The present T cell receptor beta chain was sequenced within a study of shared clonotypes between healthy human individuals. Trimming shortened V by 7 bases and J by 6 bases, and 15 bases separated the two germline ends. There are 14 residues in the CDR3. Germline lookup yields CDR1 SNHLY and CDR2 FYNNEI. Every subset had its genomic DNA shared out evenly among several immunoSEQ plates. Sequencing was performed with immunoSEQ multiplex PCR; in TCRdb, only in-frame clones are kept and a portion is missing. The sample lists 100,000 or so clones, roughly 45% occurring once. The chain joins TRBV2 to TRBJ1-4; D unclear. The source material was PBMCs. This clonotype was obtained from a woman aged 40 to 49 in good health. Some clones in this sample may be carry-over from other donors' samples. The DNA of the CDR3 is TGTGCCAGCAATTCCCGGGCGGCGGATGAAAAACTGTTTTTT. Translating gives CASNSRAADEKLFF.